The rows below give T cell receptor beta chains drawn from one sample of a study of blood T cell repertoires in COVID-19. Some clones are missing from TCRdb's copy, which holds only in-frame ones; the method was immunoSEQ multiplex PCR. The repertoire has about 42,000 clones, roughly 90% of them found once; the top ten carry about 0.4%. Sequencing was performed on peripheral blood. The receptors here all came from a human donor in a cohort sampled during active COVID-19. CDR3s include the opening cysteine and the closing phenylalanine or tryptophan. D genes are given only for firm matches. Expanded clones get a size class; other rows say once, few or many, or leave the size out.

TRBJ1-6 TRBV10-3 TRBD1 . TGTGCCATCAGAGCCGGGACAGGGGTTTCACCCCTCCACTTT CAIRAGTGVSPLHF
TRBJ2-7 TRBV6-5 . . TGTGCCAGCAGTTACACAGGGTCCCCCTACGAGCAGTACTTC CASSYTGSPYEQYF
TRBJ2-7 TRBV6-6 TRBD2 . TGTGCCAGCAGTCCAACCGGACTAGCGGGGGGGCGGGTCTACGAGCAGTACTTC CASSPTGLAGGRVYEQYF
TRBJ1-1 TRBV5-8 . . TGTGCCAGCAGCTTGGCCCCCATCCGGGACACTGAAGCTTTCTTT CASSLAPIRDTEAFF
TRBJ1-2 TRBV3-1/TRBV3-2 . . TGTGCCAGCAGCCAACGAACAGTTATCTATGGCTACACCTTC CASSQRTVIYGYTF
TRBJ1-5 TRBV7-2 . . TGTGCCAGCAGCTCACCTGGGCGAGGGCAGCCCCAGCATTTT CASSSPGRGQPQHF
TRBJ1-2 TRBV29-1 TRBD1 once TGCAGCGTTCCACAGGGGCGGAGGGACTATGGCTACACCTTC CSVPQGRRDYGYTF
TRBJ1-1 TRBV6-5 TRBD1 . TGTGCCAGCAGTTCCCGGGACAGGGAAAAAGCTTTCTTT CASSSRDREKAFF
TRBJ1-4 TRBV11-2 TRBD1 . TGTGCCAGCAGCCCCACGACAGGGTGGGGAGAAAAACTGTTTTTT CASSPTTGWGEKLFF
TRBJ1-2 TRBV3-1/TRBV3-2 . . TGTGCCAGCAGCCAAGGTCAGGGGCTCTATGGCTACACCTTC CASSQGQGLYGYTF
TRBJ1-2 TRBV29-1 . . TGCAGCGTGCACAGGGTGGGGAGCTATGGCTACACCTTC CSVHRVGSYGYTF
TRBJ2-7 TRBV6-5 TRBD1 . TGTGCCAGCAGCAGACAGACAGGGGCTACCTACGAGCAGTACTTC CASSRQTGATYEQYF
TRBJ2-7 TRBV27 TRBD2 . TGTGCCAGCAGTTCGCGTCAAGCGGGGGGCCACGAGCAGTACTTC CASSSRQAGGHEQYF
TRBJ1-2 TRBV11-2 . . TGTGCCAGCAGCTTTGCGGGTGTAAGCTATGGCTACACCTTC CASSFAGVSYGYTF
TRBJ1-1 TRBV2 . . TGTGCCAGCAGGGACATCAACACTGAAGCTTTCTTT CASRDINTEAFF
TRBJ1-1 TRBV6-2/TRBV6-3 TRBD1 . TGTGCCAGCAGTCACAGCCTCGGACAGGGCGACACTGAAGCTTTCTTT CASSHSLGQGDTEAFF
TRBJ1-1 TRBV6-5 . . TGTGCCAGCAGTTACGGGCAGTCCACTGAAGCTTTCTTT CASSYGQSTEAFF
TRBJ2-7 TRBV29-1 TRBD1 . TGCAGCGTTGATAGGGACAGGGGCGACGAGCAGTACTTC CSVDRDRGDEQYF
TRBJ1-3 TRBV7-2 TRBD1 . TGTGCCAGCAGCTTAGACAGGGGGCCTGGAAACACCATATATTTT CASSLDRGPGNTIYF
TRBJ2-7 TRBV7-7 . . TGTGCCAGCAGCTTCGACAGCTCCTACGAGCAGTACTTC CASSFDSSYEQYF
TRBJ2-7 TRBV6-2/TRBV6-3 TRBD1 few TGTGCCAGCAGCCCTGGGGGACAGTCAATCCACGAGCAGTACTTC CASSPGGQSIHEQYF
TRBJ2-1 TRBV6-2/TRBV6-3 . once TGTGCCAGCAGTTACTCGGACAGCAATGAGCAGTTCTTC CASSYSDSNEQFF
TRBJ2-7 TRBV11-2 TRBD1 . TGTGCCAGCAGTCATATCAGGGGGCTTGGGGAGCAGTACTTC CASSHIRGLGEQYF
TRBJ1-2 TRBV19 TRBD1 . TGTGCCAGTATCGGACAGGGGCCTTATGGCTACACCTTC CASIGQGPYGYTF
TRBJ1-2 TRBV19 . once TGTGCCAGTAGTATAGGACCAGGCGATGGCTACACCTTC CASSIGPGDGYTF
TRBJ2-7 TRBV5-4 . . TGTGCCAGCAGCTTAATCAACGAGCAGTACTTC CASSLINEQYF
TRBJ2-7 TRBV4-3 . . TGCGCCAGCAGCCAGGCTACAGGGACGAGCTCCTACGAGCAGTACTTC CASSQATGTSSYEQYF
TRBJ2-7 TRBV4-1 . . TGCGCCAGCAGCCAAGATCCTGGGGGCAGGTACGAGCAGTACTTC CASSQDPGGRYEQYF
TRBJ2-1 TRBV4-3 TRBD2 . TGCGCCAGCAGCCAAGAAGGACTAGCGGGGTACAATGAGCAGTTCTTC CASSQEGLAGYNEQFF
TRBJ2-7 TRBV5-1 . . TGCGCCAGCAGCTTGGCACTTGTTAAGAGCGCTTCATACGAGCAGTACTTC CASSLALVKSASYEQYF
TRBJ2-1 TRBV6-6 . . TGTGCCAGCAGTTACTCGAATGAATCGGGTGAGCAGTTCTTC CASSYSNESGEQFF
TRBJ2-7 TRBV11-2 . . TGTGCCAGCAGCTTTGGGACTTACGGGGCCTCCTACGAGCAGTACTTC CASSFGTYGASYEQYF
TRBJ1-4 TRBV7-6 . . TGTGCCAGCAGCTTAGAGGCGGAGGCGGAAAAACTGTTTTTT CASSLEAEAEKLFF
TRBJ1-2 TRBV18 . once TGTGCCAGCTCATCTCTAATGGCCGGCCAGGGCAGAAACTATGGCTACACCTTC CASSSLMAGQGRNYGYTF
TRBJ1-2 TRBV29-1 TRBD1 . TGCAGCGTTGATCCAAGGACAGGGGGTGACTATGGCTACACCTTC CSVDPRTGGDYGYTF